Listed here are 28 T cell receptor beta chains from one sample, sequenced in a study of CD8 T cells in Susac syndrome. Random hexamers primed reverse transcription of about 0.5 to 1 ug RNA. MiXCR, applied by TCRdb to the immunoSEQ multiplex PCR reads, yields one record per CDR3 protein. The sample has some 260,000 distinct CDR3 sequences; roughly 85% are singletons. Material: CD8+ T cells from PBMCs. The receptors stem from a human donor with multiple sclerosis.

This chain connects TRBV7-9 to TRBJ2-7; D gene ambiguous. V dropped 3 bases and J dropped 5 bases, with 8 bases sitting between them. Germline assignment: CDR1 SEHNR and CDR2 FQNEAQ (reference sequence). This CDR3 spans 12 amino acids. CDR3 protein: CASSFHSDEQYF. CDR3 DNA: TGTGCCAGCAGCTTCCATTCGGACGAGCAGTACTTC.

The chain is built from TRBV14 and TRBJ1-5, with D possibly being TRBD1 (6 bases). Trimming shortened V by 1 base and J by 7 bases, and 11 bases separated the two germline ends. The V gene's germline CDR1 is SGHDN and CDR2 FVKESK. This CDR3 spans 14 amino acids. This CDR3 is CASSQAGAQQPQHF. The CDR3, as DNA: TGTGCCAGCAGCCAAGCAGGGGCCCAACAGCCCCAGCATTTT.

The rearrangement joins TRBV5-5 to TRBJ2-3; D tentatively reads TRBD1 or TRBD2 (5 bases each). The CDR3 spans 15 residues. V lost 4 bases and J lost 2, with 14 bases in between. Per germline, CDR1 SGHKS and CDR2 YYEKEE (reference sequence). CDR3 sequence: CASSPRDGYTDTQYF. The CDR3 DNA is TGTGCCAGCAGCCCCCGGGACGGGTACACAGATACGCAGTATTTT.

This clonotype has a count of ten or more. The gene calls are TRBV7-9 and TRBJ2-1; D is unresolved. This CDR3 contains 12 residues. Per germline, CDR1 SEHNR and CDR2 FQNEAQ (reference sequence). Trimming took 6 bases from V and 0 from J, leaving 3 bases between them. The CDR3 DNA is TGTGCCAGCAGTCCCTCCTACAATGAGCAGTTCTTC. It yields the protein CASSPSYNEQFF.

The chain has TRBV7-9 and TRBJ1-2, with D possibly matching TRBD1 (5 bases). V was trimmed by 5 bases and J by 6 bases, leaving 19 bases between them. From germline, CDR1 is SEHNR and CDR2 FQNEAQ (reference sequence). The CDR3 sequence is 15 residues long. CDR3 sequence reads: CASSTKGSSADGYTF. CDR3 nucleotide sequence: TGTGCCAGCAGCACCAAGGGGAGTAGTGCGGATGGCTACACCTTC.

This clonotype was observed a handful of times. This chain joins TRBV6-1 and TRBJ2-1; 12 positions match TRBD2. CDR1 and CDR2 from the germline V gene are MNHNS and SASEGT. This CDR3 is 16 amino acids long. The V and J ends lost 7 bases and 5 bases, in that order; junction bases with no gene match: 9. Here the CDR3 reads CASKTPRLAGDNEQFF. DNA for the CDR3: TGTGCCAGCAAAACACCGAGACTAGCGGGAGACAATGAGCAGTTCTTC.

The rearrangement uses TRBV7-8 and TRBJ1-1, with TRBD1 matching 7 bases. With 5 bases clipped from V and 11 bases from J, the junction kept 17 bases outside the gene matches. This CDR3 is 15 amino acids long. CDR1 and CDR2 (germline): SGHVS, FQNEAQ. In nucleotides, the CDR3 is TGTGCCAGCAGCCTCAGGGACAGCGTGACGCGTCGGGCTTTCTTT. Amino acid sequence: CASSLRDSVTRRAFF.

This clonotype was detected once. The CDR3 region is CASSVPGTSANTGELFF. In DNA form, the CDR3 reads TGTGCCAGCAGCGTACCAGGGACTAGCGCAAACACCGGGGAGCTGTTTTTT. The chain links TRBV9 to TRBJ2-2; 10 positions match TRBD2. J was trimmed by 2 bases and V by 1 base; bases with no gene match: 5. The germline gives CDR1 SGDLS, CDR2 YYNGEE. CDR3 length equals 17 residues.

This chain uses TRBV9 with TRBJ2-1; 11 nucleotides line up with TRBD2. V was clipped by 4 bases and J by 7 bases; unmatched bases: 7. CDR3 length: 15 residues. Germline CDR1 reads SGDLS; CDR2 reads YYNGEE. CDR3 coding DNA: TGTGCCAGCAGCTTGCGACTAGCGGGGACGAATGAGCAGTTCTTC. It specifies CASSLRLAGTNEQFF.

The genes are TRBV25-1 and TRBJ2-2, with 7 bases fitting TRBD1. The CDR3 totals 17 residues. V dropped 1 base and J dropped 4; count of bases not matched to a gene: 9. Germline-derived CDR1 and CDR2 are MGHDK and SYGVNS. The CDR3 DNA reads TGTGCCAGCAGTGAATGGGACAGCCACGATGGCACCGGGGAGCTGTTTTTT. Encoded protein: CASSEWDSHDGTGELFF.

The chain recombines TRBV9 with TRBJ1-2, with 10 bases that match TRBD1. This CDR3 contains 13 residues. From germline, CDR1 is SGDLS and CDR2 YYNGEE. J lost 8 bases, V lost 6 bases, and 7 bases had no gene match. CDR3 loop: CASKEGTGDGYTF. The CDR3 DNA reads TGTGCCAGCAAAGAGGGGACAGGGGACGGCTACACCTTC.

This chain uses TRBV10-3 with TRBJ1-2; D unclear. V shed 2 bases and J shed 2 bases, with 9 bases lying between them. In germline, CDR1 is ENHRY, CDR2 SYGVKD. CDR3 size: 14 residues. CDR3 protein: CAISEGGQNYGYTF. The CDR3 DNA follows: TGTGCCATCAGTGAGGGAGGCCAGAACTATGGCTACACCTTC.

This CDR3 is CASSLMGGEQYF. CDR3 bases: TGTGCCAGCAGCTTAATGGGGGGCGAGCAGTACTTC. The V call is TRBV11-2, the J call TRBJ2-7; TRBD2 is a possible D gene (6 bases). The length of the CDR3 is 12 residues. V gave up 2 bases and J gave up 6 bases, with 8 bases separating them. Germline V gene sequence: CDR1 SGHAT, CDR2 FQNNGV.

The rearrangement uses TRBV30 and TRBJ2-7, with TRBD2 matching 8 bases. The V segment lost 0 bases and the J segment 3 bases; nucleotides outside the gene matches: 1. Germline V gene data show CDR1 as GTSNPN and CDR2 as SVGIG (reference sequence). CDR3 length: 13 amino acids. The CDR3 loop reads CAWSVAGDYEQYF. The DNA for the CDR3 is TGTGCCTGGAGTGTAGCGGGGGACTACGAGCAGTACTTC.

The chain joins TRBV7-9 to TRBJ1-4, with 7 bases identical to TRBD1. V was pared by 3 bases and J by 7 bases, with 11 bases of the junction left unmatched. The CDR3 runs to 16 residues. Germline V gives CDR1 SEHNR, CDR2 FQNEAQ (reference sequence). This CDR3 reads CASSFIGGGTVEKLFF. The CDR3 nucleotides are TGTGCCAGCAGCTTCATAGGCGGAGGGACAGTTGAAAAACTGTTTTTT. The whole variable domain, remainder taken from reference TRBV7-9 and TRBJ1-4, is DTGVSQNPRHKITKRGQNVTFRCDPISEHNRLYWYRQTLGQGPEFLTYFQNEAQLEKSRLLSDRFSAERPKGSFSTLEIQRTEQGDSAMYLCASSFIGGGTVEKLFFGSGTQLSVL.

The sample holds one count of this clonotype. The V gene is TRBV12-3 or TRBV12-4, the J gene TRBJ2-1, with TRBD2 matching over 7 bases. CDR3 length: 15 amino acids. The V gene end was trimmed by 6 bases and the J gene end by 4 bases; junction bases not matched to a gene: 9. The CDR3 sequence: CASSPVAGHYNEQFF. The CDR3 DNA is TGTGCCAGCAGCCCAGTAGCGGGTCATTACAATGAGCAGTTCTTC.

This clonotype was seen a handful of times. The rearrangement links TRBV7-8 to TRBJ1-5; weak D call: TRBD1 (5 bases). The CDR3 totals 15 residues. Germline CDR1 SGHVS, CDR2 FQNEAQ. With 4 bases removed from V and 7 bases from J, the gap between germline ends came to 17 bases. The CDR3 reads CASSSAVAGVQPQHF. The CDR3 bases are TGTGCCAGCAGCTCAGCAGTCGCGGGGGTCCAGCCCCAGCATTTT. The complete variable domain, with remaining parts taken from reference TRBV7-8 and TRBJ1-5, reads GAGVSQSPRYKVAKRGQDVALRCDPISGHVSLFWYQQALGQGPEFLTYFQNEAQLDKSGLPSDRFFAERPEGSVSTLKIQRTQQEDSAVYLCASSSAVAGVQPQHFGDGTRLSIL.

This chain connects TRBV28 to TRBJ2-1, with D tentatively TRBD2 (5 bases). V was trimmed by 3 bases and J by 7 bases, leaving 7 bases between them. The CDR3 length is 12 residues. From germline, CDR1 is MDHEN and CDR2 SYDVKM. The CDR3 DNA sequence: TGTGCCAGCAGTTTTCGGGGAAATGAGCAGTTCTTC. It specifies CASSFRGNEQFF.

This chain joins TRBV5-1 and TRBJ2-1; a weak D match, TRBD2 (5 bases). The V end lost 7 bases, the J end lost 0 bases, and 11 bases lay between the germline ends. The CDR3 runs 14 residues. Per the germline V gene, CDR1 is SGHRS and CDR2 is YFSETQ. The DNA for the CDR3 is TGCGCCAGCGGAAAGCGGAGCTCCTACAATGAGCAGTTCTTC. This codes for CASGKRSSYNEQFF.

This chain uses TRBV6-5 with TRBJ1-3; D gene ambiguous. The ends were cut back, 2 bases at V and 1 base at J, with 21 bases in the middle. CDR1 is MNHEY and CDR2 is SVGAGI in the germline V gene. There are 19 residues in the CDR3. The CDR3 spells CASSYVARLLGDSGNTIYF. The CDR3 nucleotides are TGTGCCAGCAGTTACGTCGCACGGCTACTTGGGGATTCTGGAAACACCATATATTTT.

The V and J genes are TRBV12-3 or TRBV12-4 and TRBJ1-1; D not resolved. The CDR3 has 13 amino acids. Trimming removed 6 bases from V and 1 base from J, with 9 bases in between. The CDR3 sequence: CASRDSGNTEAFF. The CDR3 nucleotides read TGTGCCAGCAGGGACTCGGGGAACACTGAAGCTTTCTTT.

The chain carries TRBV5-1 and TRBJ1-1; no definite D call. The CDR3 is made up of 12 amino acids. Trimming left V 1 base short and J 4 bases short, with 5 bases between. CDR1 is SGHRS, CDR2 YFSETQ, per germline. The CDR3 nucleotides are TGCGCCAGCAGCTTGAGTACCACTGAAGCTTTCTTT. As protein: CASSLSTTEAFF.

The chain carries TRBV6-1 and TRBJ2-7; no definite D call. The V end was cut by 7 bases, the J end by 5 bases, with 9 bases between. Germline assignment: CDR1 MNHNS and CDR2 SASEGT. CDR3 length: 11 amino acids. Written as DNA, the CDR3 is TGTGCCAGCACCCAGGCTCACGAGCAGTACTTC. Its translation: CASTQAHEQYF.

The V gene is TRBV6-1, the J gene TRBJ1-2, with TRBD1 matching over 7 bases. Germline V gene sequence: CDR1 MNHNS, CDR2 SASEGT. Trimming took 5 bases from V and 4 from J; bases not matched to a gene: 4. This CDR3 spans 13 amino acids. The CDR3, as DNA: TGTGCCAGCAGTACCGGGACAGTCTATGGCTACACCTTC. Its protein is CASSTGTVYGYTF.

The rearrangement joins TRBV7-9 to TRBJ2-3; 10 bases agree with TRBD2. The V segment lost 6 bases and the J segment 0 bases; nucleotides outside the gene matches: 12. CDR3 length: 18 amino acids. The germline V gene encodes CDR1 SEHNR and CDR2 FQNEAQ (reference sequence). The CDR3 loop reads CASRASGSKVASTDTQYF. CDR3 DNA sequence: TGTGCCAGCAGAGCTAGCGGGAGCAAAGTAGCTAGCACAGATACGCAGTATTTT.

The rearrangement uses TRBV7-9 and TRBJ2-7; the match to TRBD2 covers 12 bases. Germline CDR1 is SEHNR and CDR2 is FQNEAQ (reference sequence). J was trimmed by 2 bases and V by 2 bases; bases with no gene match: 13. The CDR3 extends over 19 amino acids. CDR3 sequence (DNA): TGTGCCAGCAGCTTATTTCCGGGGGAGACTAGCGGGAGAACCTACGAGCAGTACTTC. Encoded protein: CASSLFPGETSGRTYEQYF.

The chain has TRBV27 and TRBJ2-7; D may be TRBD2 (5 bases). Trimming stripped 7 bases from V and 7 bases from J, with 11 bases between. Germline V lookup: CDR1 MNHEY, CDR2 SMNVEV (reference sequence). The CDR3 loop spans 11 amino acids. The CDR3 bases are TGTGCCAGCAATTTCCGGGGTGAGCAGTACTTC. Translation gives CASNFRGEQYF.

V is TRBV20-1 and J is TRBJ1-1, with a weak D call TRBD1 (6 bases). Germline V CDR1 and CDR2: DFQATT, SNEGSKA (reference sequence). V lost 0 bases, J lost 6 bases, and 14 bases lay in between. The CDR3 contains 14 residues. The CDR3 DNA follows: TGCAGTGCTAGAGACAGGGGTGGGAGAGCTGAAGCTTTCTTT. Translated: CSARDRGGRAEAFF.